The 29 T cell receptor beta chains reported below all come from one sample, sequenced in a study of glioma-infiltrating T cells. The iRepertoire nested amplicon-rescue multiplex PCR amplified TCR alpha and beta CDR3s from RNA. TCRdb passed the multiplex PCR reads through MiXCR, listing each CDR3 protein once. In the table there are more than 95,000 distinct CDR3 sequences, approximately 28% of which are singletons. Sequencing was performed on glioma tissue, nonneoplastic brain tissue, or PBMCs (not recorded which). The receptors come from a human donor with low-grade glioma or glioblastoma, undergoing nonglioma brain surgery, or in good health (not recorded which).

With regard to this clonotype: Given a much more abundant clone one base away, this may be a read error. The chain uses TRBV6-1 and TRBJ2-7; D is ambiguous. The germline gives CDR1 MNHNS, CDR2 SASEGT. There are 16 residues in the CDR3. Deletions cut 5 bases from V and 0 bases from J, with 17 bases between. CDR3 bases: TGTGCCAGCAGTTCGCCCCTGGACCTAAACTCCTACGAGCAGTACTTC. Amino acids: CASSSPLDLNSYEQYF.

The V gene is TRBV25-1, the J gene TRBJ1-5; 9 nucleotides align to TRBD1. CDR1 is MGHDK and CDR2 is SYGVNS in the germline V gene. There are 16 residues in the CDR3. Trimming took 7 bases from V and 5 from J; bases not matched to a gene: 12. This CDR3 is CASISLRTGADQPQHF. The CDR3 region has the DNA TGTGCCAGCATCTCCCTTCGGACAGGGGCTGATCAGCCCCAGCATTTT.

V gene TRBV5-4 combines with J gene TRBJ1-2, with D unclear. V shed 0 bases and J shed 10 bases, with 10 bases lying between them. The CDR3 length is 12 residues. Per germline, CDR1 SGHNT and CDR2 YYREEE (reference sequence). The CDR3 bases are TGTGCCAGCAGCTTGGACTTCGGAGCCTACACCTTC. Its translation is CASSLDFGAYTF.

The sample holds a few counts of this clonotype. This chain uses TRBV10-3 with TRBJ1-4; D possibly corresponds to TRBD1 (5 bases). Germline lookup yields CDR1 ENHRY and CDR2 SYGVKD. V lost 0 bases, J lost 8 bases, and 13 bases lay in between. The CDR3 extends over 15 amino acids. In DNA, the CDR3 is TGTGCCATCAGTGAGTCGGGGCAGGTATTCGAAAAACTGTTTTTT. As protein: CAISESGQVFEKLFF.

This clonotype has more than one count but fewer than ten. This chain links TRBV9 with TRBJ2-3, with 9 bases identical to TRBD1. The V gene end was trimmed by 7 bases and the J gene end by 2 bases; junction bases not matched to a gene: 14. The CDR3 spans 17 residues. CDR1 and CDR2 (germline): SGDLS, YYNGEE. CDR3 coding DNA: TGTGCCAGCTCTCCCAGCCCCGGGACAGGGTCCACAGATACGCAGTATTTT. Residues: CASSPSPGTGSTDTQYF.

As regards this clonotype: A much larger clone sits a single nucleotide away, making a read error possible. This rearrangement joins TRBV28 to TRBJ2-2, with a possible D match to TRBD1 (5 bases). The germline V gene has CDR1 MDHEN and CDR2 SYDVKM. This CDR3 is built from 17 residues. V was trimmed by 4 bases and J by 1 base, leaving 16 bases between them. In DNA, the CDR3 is TGTGCCAGCAGTTATCCGACCGTCAGGGTGAACACCGGGGAGCTGTTTTTT. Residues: CASSYPTVRVNTGELFF. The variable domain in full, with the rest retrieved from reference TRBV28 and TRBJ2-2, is DVKVTQSSRYLVKRTGEKVFLECVQDMDHENMFWYRQDPGLGLRLIYFSYDVKMKEKGDIPEGYSVSREKKERFSLILESASTNQTSMYLCASSYPTVRVNTGELFFGEGSRLTVL.

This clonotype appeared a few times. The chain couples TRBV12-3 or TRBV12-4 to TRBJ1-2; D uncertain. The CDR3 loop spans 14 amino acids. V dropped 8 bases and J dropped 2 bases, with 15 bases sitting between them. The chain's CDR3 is CASDAQQPNYGYTF. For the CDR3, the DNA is TGTGCCAGCGACGCGCAACAGCCCAACTATGGCTACACCTTC.

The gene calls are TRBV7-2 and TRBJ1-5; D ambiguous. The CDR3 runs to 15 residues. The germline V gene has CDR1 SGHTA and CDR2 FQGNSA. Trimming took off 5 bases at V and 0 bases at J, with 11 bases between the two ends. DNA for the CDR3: TGTGCCAGCAGCCTAGGAGAGGGTAGCAATCAGCCCCAGCATTTT. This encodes CASSLGEGSNQPQHF. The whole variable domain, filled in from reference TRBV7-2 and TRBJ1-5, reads GAGVSQSPSNKVTEKGKDVELRCDPISGHTALYWYRQSLGQGLEFLIYFQGNSAPDKSGLPSDRFSAERTGGSVSTLTIQRTQQEDSAVYLCASSLGEGSNQPQHFGDGTRLSIL.

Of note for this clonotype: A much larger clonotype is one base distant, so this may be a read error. The DNA for the CDR3 is TGTGCCAGCAGCCGGCGCGGGGATGGCTATGGCTACACCTTC. Translated, it gives CASSRRGDGYGYTF. This sequence joins TRBV25-1 and TRBJ1-2; D is unclear. Looked up from germline, CDR1 is MGHDK and CDR2 is SYGVNS. Trimming cost V 6 bases and J 4 bases, with 15 bases left between them. This CDR3 spans 14 amino acids.

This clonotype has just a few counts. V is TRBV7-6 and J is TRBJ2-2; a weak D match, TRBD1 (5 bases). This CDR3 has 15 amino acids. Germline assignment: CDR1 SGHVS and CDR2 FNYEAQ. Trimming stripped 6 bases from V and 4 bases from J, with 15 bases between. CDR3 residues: CASRDLLQVTGELFF. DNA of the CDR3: TGTGCCAGCAGGGATCTCCTACAGGTCACCGGGGAGCTGTTTTTT.

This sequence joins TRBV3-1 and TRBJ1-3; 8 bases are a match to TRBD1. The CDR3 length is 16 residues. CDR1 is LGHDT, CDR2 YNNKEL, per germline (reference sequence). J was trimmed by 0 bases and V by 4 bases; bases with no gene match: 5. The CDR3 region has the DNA TGTGCCAGCAGCCCCGGACAGGGTCTCTCTGGAAACACCATATATTTT. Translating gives CASSPGQGLSGNTIYF.

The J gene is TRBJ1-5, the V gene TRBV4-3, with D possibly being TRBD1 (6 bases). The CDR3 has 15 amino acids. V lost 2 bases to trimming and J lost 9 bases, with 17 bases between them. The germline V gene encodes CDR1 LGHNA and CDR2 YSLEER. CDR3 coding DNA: TGCGCCAGCAGCCAACTACAGAGGGGGGGGGGGCCCCAGCATTTT. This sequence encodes CASSQLQRGGGPQHF.

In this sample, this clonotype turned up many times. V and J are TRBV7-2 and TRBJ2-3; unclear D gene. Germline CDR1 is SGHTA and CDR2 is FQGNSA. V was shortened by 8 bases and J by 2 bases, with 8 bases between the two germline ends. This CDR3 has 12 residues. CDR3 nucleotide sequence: TGTGCCAGCTCCCTTTACACAGATACGCAGTATTTT. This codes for CASSLYTDTQYF.

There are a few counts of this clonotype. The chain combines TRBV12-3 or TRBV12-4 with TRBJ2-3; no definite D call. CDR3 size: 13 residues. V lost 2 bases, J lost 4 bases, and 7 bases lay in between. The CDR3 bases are TGTGCCAGCAGTTTAAGAAGAGCAGATACGCAGTATTTT. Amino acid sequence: CASSLRRADTQYF.

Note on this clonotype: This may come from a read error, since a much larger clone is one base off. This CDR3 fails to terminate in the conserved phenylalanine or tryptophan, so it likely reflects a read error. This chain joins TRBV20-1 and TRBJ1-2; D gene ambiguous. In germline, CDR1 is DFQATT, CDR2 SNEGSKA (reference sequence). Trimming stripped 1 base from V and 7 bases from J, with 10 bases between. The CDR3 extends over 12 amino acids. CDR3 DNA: TGCAGTGCTAGAGCCCCGCGGTTTGGCTACACCTCC. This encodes CSARAPRFGYTS.

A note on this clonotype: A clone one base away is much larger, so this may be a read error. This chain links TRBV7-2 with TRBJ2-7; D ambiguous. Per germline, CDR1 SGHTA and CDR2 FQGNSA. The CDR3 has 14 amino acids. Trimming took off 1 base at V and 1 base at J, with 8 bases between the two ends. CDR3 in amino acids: CASSLGESSYEQYF. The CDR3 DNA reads TGTGCCAGCAGCTTAGGGGAAAGTTCCTACGAGCAGTACTTC. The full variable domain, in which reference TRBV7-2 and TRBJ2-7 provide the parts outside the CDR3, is GAGVSQSPSNKVTEKGKDVELRCDPISGHTALYWYRQSLGQGLEFLIYFQGNSAPDKSGLPSDRFSAERTGGSVSTLTIQRTQQEDSAVYLCASSLGESSYEQYFGPGTRLTVT.

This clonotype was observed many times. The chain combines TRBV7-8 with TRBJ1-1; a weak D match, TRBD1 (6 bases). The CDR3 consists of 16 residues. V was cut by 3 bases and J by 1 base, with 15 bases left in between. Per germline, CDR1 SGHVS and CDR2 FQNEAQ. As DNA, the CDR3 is TGTGCCAGCAGCTTCACAGGGTCATCTAGGAACACTGAAGCTTTCTTT. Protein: CASSFTGSSRNTEAFF.

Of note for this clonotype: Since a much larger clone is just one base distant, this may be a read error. The CDR3 DNA is TGTGCCAGCAGTGGTCGGGCACAGCAGTACTTC. Its protein is CASSGRAQQYF. The rearrangement uses TRBV6-4 and TRBJ2-7; D gene unclear. The CDR3 covers 11 residues. Trimming left V 4 bases short and J 8 bases short, with 9 bases between. Germline CDR1 and CDR2: MRHNA and SNTAGT.

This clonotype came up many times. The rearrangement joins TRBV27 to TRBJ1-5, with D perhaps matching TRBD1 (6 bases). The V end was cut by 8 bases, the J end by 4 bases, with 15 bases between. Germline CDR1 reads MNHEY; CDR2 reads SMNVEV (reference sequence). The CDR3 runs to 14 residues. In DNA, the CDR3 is TGTGCCAGCCAGAGGGGGGGGTCGAATCAGCCCCAGCATTTT. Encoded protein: CASQRGGSNQPQHF.

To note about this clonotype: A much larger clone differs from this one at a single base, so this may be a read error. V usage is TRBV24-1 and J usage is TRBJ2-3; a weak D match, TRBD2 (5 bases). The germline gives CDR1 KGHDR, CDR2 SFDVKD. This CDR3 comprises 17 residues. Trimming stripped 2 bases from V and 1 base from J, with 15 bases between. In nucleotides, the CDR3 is TGTGCCACCAGTGATTCATCGAGGAGGTGGGGCACAGATACGCAGTATTTT. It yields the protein CATSDSSRRWGTDTQYF.

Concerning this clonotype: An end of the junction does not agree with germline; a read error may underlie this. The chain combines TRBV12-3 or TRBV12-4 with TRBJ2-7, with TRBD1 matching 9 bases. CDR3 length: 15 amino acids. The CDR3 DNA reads TGTGCCAGCACCCTCGGACAGGGGCAATACTACGAGAAGTACTTC. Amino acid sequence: CASTLGQGQYYEKYF.

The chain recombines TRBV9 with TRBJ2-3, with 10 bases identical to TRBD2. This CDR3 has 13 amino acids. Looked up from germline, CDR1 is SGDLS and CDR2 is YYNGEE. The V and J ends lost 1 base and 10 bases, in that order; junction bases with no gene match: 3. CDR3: CASSVLAGASQYF. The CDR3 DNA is TGTGCCAGCAGCGTACTAGCGGGGGCGTCGCAGTATTTT.

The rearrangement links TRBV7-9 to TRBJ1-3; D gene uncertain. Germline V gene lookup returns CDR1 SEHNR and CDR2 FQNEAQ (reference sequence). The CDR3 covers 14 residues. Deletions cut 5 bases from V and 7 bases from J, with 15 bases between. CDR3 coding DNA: TGTGCCAGCAGCAAGGGTTTTCAGAGTAACACCATATATTTT. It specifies CASSKGFQSNTIYF.

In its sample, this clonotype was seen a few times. The CDR3 bases are TGTGCCAGCAGCGTCGGCCCACTGACTGTCGATACGCAGTATTTT. Translating gives CASSVGPLTVDTQYF. This chain uses TRBV9 with TRBJ2-3; D remains ambiguous. The CDR3 has 15 amino acids. The V gene lost 2 bases and the J gene lost 6 bases, with 16 bases spanning the gap. Germline V CDR1 and CDR2: SGDLS, YYNGEE.

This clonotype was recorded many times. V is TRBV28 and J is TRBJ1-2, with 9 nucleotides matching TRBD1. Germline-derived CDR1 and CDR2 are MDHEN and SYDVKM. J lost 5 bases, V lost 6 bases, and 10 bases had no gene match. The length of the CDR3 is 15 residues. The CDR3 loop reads CASSPLGDRVYGYTF. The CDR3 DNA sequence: TGTGCCAGCAGCCCCCTAGGGGACAGGGTTTATGGCTACACCTTC.

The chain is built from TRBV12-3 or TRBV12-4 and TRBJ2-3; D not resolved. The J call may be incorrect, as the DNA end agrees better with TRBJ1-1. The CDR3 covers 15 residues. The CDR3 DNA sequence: TGTGCCAGCAGTTTAGCCCGAAGGAGGAACACTGAAGCTTTCTTT. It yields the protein CASSLARRRNTEAFF.

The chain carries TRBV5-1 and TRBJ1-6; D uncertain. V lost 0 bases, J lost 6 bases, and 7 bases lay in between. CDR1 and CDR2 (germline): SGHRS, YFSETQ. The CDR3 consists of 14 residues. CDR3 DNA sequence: TGCGCCAGCAGCTTGGGTATGGGTAATTCACCCCTCCACTTT. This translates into CASSLGMGNSPLHF.

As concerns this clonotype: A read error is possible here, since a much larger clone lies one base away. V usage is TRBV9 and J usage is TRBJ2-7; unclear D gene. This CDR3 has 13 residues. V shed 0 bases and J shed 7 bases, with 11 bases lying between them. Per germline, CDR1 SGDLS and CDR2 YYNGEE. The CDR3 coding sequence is TGTGCCAGCAGCGTAGCGGAAGGGATGGAGCAGTACTTC. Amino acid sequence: CASSVAEGMEQYF.

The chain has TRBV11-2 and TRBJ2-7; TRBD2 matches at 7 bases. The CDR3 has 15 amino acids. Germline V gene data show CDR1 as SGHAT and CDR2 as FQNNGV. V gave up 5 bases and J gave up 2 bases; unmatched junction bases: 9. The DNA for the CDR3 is TGTGCCAGCAGCCCACAACACGGGGGGACCTACGAGCAGTACTTC. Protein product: CASSPQHGGTYEQYF.